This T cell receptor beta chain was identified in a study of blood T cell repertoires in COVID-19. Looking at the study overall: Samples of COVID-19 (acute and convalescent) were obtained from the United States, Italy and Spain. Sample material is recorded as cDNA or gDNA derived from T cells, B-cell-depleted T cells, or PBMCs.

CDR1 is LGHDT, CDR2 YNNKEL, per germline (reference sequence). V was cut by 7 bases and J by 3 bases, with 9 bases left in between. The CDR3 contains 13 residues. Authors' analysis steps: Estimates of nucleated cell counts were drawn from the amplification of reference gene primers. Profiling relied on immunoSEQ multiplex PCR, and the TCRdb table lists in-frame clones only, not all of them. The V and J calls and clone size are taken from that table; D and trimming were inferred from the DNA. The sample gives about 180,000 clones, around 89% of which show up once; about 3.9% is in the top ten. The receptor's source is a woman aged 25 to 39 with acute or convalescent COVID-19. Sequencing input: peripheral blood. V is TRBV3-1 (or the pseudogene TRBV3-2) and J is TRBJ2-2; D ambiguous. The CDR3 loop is CASTGWDTGELFF. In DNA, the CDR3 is TGTGCCAGCACCGGGTGGGACACCGGGGAGCTGTTTTTT.